The following is a TCR beta chain sequence with its context. Its target is not known. CD4+ cell separation produced CD45RA+ naive and CD45RA-negative memory subsets. This sample is part of a study of shared clonotypes between healthy human individuals. Study in general: Researchers assigned three CD4 naive, three CD4 memory, two CD8 naive and one CD8 memory plate to each donor.

TCRdb's copy holds only in-frame clones and misses some; the assay was immunoSEQ multiplex PCR. The sample yields over 950,000 clones, 70% to 80% seen once. Whole-study findings and limits: Sharing across four donors was highest in naive CD4 (around 5%) and lowest in memory CD8 (around 0.4%). Sequencing depth was expected to affect clonotype sharing among donors.

The CDR3 runs to 12 residues. The origin of this receptor is a man younger than 35 in good health. Some clones in this sample may be carry-over from other donors' samples. This rearrangement joins TRBV21-1 to TRBJ2-7; the table's D call, TRBD1, was not checked against the DNA. TRBV21-1 is marked as a pseudogene. The specimen was memory CD4+ T cells from PBMCs. Sample subset: CD45RA-negative fraction. The CDR3 sequence: CASSTGGIREYF. DNA of the CDR3: TGTGCCAGCAGCACAGGTGGGATCAGGGAGTACTTC.